This TCR beta chain was recovered during a study of T-cell reconstitution after alpha-beta-depleted transplantation in children. Overall study findings and caveats: T-cell numbers and diversity one year post-transplant derived largely from freshly generated T cells. Reported findings indicate that, about two months after transplant, alpha-beta T cells came from several hundred expanded clones, which were derived from non-depleted graft cells. Surviving recipient T cells and thymic progenitors produced the high day-60 TCRbeta diversity seen in some patients.

V lost 4 bases to trimming and J lost 5 bases; unmatched junction nucleotides: 5. From germline, CDR1 is SEHNR and CDR2 FQNEAQ (reference sequence). The length of the CDR3 is 17 residues. In regard to this clonotype: What it binds is unknown.

This sample's TCRbeta library carried unique molecular identifier barcodes. TCRdb re-called the PCR reads through MiXCR, storing one row per CDR3 protein. Of hundreds of thousands of distinct CDR3 sequences in the sample, 16% were seen once. Here the sequenced sample was PBMCs, mostly from graft donor cells, taken 360 days after TCRalphabeta/CD19-depleted stem cell transplant. The origin of this receptor is a boy under three years old who had a stem cell transplant for Wiskott-Aldrich syndrome, so the T cells may come from the graft donor. The chain is built from TRBV7-9 and TRBJ2-2; 15 bases map to TRBD2. CDR3 region: CASSSGLAGGGTGELFF. The CDR3 nucleotides read TGTGCCAGCAGCTCGGGACTAGCGGGAGGAGGTACCGGGGAGCTGTTTTTT.